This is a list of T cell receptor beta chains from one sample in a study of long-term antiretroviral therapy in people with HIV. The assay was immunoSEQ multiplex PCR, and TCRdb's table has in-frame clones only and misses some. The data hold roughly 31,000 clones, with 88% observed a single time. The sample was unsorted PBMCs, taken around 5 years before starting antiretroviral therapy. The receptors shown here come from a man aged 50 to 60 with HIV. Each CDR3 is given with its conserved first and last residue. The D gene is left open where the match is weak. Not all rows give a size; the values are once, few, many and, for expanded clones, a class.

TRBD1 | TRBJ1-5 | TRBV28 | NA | CAIEAPGGPQPQHF | TGTGCCATCGAGGCCCCAGGGGGCCCTCAGCCCCAGCATTTT
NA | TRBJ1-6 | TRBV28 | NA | CASRQPVGSPLHF | TGTGCCAGCAGACAGCCAGTAGGTTCACCCCTCCACTTT
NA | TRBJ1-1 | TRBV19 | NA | CASKLRAVGTEAFF | TGTGCCAGTAAACTGCGGGCCGTGGGGACTGAAGCTTTCTTT
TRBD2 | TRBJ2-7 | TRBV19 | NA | CASSIGTSVTYEQYF | TGTGCCAGTAGTATAGGCACTAGCGTGACCTACGAGCAGTACTTC
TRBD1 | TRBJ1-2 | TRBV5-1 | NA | CASSGGQGGLVNYGYTF | TGCGCCAGCAGCGGGGGACAGGGGGGTCTTGTTAACTATGGCTACACCTTC
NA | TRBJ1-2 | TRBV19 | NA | CASSIAGLLGYGYTF | TGTGCCAGTAGTATAGCGGGGCTCCTGGGCTATGGCTACACCTTC
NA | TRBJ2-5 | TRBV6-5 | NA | CASSFQETQYF | TGTGCCAGCAGTTTCCAAGAGACCCAGTACTTC
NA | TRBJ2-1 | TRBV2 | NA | CASSEIIIAFF | TGTGCCAGCAGCGAGATCATAATCGCGTTCTTC
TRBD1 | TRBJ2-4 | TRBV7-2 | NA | CASSVGGVAKNIQYF | TGTGCCAGCAGCGTAGGGGGCGTAGCCAAAAACATTCAGTACTTC
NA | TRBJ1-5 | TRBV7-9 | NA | CASSPTGVVGQPQHF | TGTGCCAGCAGCCCCACGGGGGTTGTTGGACAGCCCCAGCATTTT
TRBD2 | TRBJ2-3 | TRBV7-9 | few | CASSPPAGSHDTQYF | TGTGCCAGCAGCCCCCCAGCGGGATCCCATGATACGCAGTATTTT
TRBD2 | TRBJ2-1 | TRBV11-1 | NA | CASSLLGLAGVGEQFF | TGTGCCAGCAGCTTATTGGGACTAGCGGGGGTAGGGGAGCAGTTCTTC
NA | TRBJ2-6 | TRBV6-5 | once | CASGGWKSGANVLTF | TGTGCCAGCGGTGGTTGGAAATCTGGGGCCAACGTCCTGACTTTC
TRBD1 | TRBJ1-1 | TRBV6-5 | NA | CASSYNRGSVNTEAFF | TGTGCCAGCAGTTACAACAGGGGGAGTGTAAACACTGAAGCTTTCTTT
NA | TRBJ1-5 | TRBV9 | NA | CASSVGSGGNQPQHF | TGTGCCAGCAGCGTAGGGTCGGGGGGCAATCAGCCCCAGCATTTT
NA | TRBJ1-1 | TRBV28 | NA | CASSFWTLELEAFF | TGTGCCAGCAGTTTCTGGACACTGGAATTAGAAGCTTTCTTT
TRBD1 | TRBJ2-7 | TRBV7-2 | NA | CASSLYQQGVYEQYF | TGTGCCAGCAGCTTATACCAACAGGGGGTTTACGAGCAGTACTTC
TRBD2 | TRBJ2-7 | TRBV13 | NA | CASSPWTSGQNYEQYF | TGTGCCAGCAGCCCGTGGACTAGCGGGCAAAACTACGAGCAGTACTTC
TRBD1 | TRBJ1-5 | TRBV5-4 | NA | CASSMTGGGNQPQHF | TGTGCCAGCAGCATGACAGGGGGCGGCAATCAGCCCCAGCATTTT
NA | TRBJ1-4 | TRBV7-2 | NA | CASSLEPNEKLFF | TGTGCCAGCAGCTTAGAACCGAATGAAAAACTGTTTTTT
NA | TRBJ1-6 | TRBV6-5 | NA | CASRTPGRSPLHF | TGTGCCAGCAGAACACCAGGACGCTCACCCCTCCACTTT
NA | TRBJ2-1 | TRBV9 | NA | CASSVGAMRDEQFF | TGTGCCAGCAGCGTAGGGGCGATGAGGGATGAGCAGTTCTTC
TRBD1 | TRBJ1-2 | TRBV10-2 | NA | CASSDTLSGQGSYGYTF | TGCGCCAGCAGTGACACTCTGTCGGGACAGGGGAGCTATGGCTACACCTTC
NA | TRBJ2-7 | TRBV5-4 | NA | CASSLKNGVEQYF | TGTGCCAGCAGCTTGAAAAACGGGGTCGAGCAGTACTTC
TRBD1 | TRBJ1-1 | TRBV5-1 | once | CASSLWQGAGAFF | TGCGCCAGCAGCTTGTGGCAGGGGGCTGGAGCTTTCTTT
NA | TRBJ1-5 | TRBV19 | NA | CASSIGHNQPQHF | TGTGCCAGTAGTATAGGCCACAATCAGCCCCAGCATTTT
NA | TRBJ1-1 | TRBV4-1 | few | CASSLLRDNTEAFF | TGCGCCAGCAGCCTCCTCCGGGACAACACTGAAGCTTTCTTT
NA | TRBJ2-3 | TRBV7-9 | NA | CAGWFGGIPDTQYF | TGTGCCGGGTGGTTTGGCGGGATCCCAGATACGCAGTATTTT
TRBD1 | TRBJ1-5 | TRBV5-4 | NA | CASSPSPGQMNQPQHF | TGTGCCAGCAGCCCCTCCCCGGGACAGATGAATCAGCCCCAGCATTTT